This T cell receptor (beta chain) was identified during a study of blood T cell repertoires in COVID-19. Study at large: Samples of COVID-19 (acute and convalescent) were obtained from the United States, Italy and Spain.

V lost 5 bases to trimming and J lost 4 bases; unmatched junction nucleotides: 10. CDR3 length: 15 amino acids. Germline loops: CDR1 SGHAT, CDR2 FQNNGV. Repertoires were generated with immunoSEQ multiplex PCR, while TCRdb's copy carries only in-frame clones and drops some. The table includes around 250,000 clones, around 93% detected once. The genes are TRBV11-2 and TRBJ1-1, with 7 bases matching TRBD1. The TCR sequence derives from a human donor in a cohort exposed to, infected with or recovered from COVID-19 (not recorded which). The donor label of this sample is uncertain. Sequenced: PBMCs or T cells enriched from blood (not recorded which). The CDR3 nucleotides are TGTGCCAGCAGCGACCCACCGACAGGGCTCACTGAAGCTTTCTTT. This encodes CASSDPPTGLTEAFF.